A selection of T cell receptor beta chains follows, all from one sample in a study of T-cell reconstitution after alpha-beta-depleted transplantation in children. MiXCR, applied by TCRdb to the PCR reads, yields one record per CDR3 protein. This sample has 250,000 to 400,000 distinct CDR3 sequences, with over 20% found just once. This specimen was PBMCs, mostly from graft donor cells, taken 180 days after TCRalphabeta/CD19-depleted stem cell transplant. These receptors were collected from a male patient younger than 18 who had a stem cell transplant for acute lymphoblastic leukemia, so the T cells may come from the graft donor. Each CDR3 is given with its conserved first and last residue. A D gene is named only where the DNA matches it firmly. Clone size is shown for a subset of rows, as once, few, many or a class of expanded clone.

j_call	clone_size	d_call	v_call	cdr3_aa	cdr3_nt
TRBJ1-5	few	TRBD1	TRBV18	CASSGTGGGNQPQHF	TGTGCCAGCTCAGGTACAGGGGGAGGCAATCAGCCCCAGCATTTT
TRBJ2-3	few	NA	TRBV5-1	CASSLGALPGTDTQYF	TGCGCCAGCAGCTTGGGGGCTTTACCCGGCACAGATACGCAGTATTTT
TRBJ2-2	many	NA	TRBV5-5	CASSLVFGELFF	TGTGCCAGCAGCCTAGTCTTCGGGGAGCTGTTTTTT
TRBJ1-1	NA	TRBD1	TRBV7-2	CASSLARGQGARTEAFF	TGTGCCAGCAGCTTAGCGCGGGGACAGGGGGCCCGGACTGAAGCTTTCTTT
TRBJ2-1	NA	NA	TRBV18	CASSLNQGRESEQFF	TGTGCCAGCTCACTCAACCAAGGGCGAGAGAGTGAGCAGTTCTTC
TRBJ2-3	few	NA	TRBV15	CATSSGPGVFTDTQYF	TGTGCCACCAGCAGTGGACCCGGGGTTTTCACAGATACGCAGTATTTT
TRBJ2-3	few	NA	TRBV5-1	CASSQQAVAQYF	TGCGCCAGCAGCCAGCAAGCCGTGGCGCAGTATTTT
TRBJ2-3	NA	NA	TRBV12-3/TRBV12-4	CASTTSGTSTTDTQYF	TGTGCCAGCACCACCTCCGGGACCAGTACCACAGATACGCAGTATTTT
TRBJ2-5	NA	TRBD1	TRBV5-1	CASSFGTGEETQYF	TGCGCCAGCAGCTTTGGGACAGGGGAAGAGACCCAGTACTTC
TRBJ2-7	few	TRBD1	TRBV5-6	CASSFLGQDYEQYF	TGTGCCAGCAGCTTTTTGGGACAGGATTACGAGCAGTACTTC
TRBJ1-2	few	TRBD1	TRBV5-1	CASSLLVTGEVDGYTF	TGCGCCAGCAGCTTACTAGTGACAGGGGAAGTGGATGGCTACACCTTC
TRBJ2-3	few	NA	TRBV24-1	CATSDFRERTDTQYF	TGTGCCACCAGTGATTTCCGGGAACGCACAGATACGCAGTATTTT
TRBJ2-1	few	NA	TRBV27	CASSLRGLAETFDNEQFF	TGTGCCAGCAGTTTAAGGGGGCTAGCGGAAACCTTTGACAATGAGCAGTTCTTC
TRBJ2-7	few	TRBD2	TRBV6-6	CASWQAGWVRQYF	TGTGCCAGCTGGCAAGCGGGATGGGTCCGGCAGTACTTC
TRBJ2-5	NA	NA	TRBV7-9	CASSPYGSEETQYF	TGTGCCAGCAGCCCTTATGGGAGTGAAGAGACCCAGTACTTC
TRBJ2-1	few	TRBD2	TRBV5-1	CASSIPGLALYNEQFF	TGCGCCAGCAGCATACCGGGACTAGCCCTATACAATGAGCAGTTCTTC
TRBJ1-4	once	NA	TRBV4-1	CASSQSRGPTSTNEKLFF	TGCGCCAGCAGCCAAAGTCGAGGCCCTACTTCAACTAATGAAAAACTGTTTTTT
TRBJ2-5	NA	TRBD2	TRBV7-2	CASSSFDYDGGSETQYF	TGTGCCAGCAGCTCCTTTGACTACGACGGGGGGTCGGAGACCCAGTACTTC
TRBJ2-5	NA	NA	TRBV7-2	CASSLAGGREGTQYF	TGTGCCAGCAGCTTAGCAGGGGGGCGGGAAGGGACCCAGTACTTC
TRBJ1-1	many	NA	TRBV20-1	CSARGTNTEAFF	TGCAGTGCCAGGGGTACGAACACTGAAGCTTTCTTT
TRBJ2-3	NA	NA	TRBV5-1	CASSGGRTVTDTQYF	TGCGCCAGCAGTGGGGGGCGGACTGTCACAGATACGCAGTATTTT
TRBJ2-3	many	NA	TRBV5-1	CASSLLALTDTQYF	TGCGCCAGCAGCTTGCTAGCCCTCACAGATACGCAGTATTTT
TRBJ2-7	NA	NA	TRBV20-1	CSALSHSFSYEQYF	TGCAGTGCCTTAAGTCACTCATTTTCTTACGAGCAGTACTTC
TRBJ2-7	NA	TRBD2	TRBV10-3	CAISQTSGAYEQYF	TGTGCCATCAGCCAGACTAGCGGAGCCTACGAGCAGTACTTC
TRBJ2-3	NA	TRBD2	TRBV20-1	CSGPSGSGPTTDTQYF	TGCAGTGGGCCTAGCGGGAGTGGCCCCACCACAGATACGCAGTATTTT
TRBJ2-2	NA	NA	TRBV9	CASSVGLRQKSHGELFF	TGTGCCAGCAGCGTAGGTCTTCGACAGAAGAGTCACGGGGAGCTGTTTTTT
TRBJ2-1	once	NA	TRBV3-1	CASSQTLAYNEQFF	TGTGCCAGCAGCCAAACGCTAGCTTACAATGAGCAGTTCTTC
TRBJ2-5	NA	NA	TRBV5-1	CASSLVGAEQETQYF	TGCGCCAGCAGCTTGGTAGGGGCGGAACAAGAGACCCAGTACTTC
TRBJ2-7	few	TRBD1	TRBV15	CATGQGTDYGEQYF	TGTGCCACAGGACAGGGGACAGATTACGGAGAGCAGTACTTC
TRBJ2-5	NA	TRBD2	TRBV20-1	CSASGLASSQETQYF	TGCAGTGCTAGTGGACTAGCCAGCTCTCAAGAGACCCAGTACTTC
TRBJ2-1	NA	NA	TRBV11-1	CASSWGRSGNEQFF	TGTGCCAGCAGCTGGGGAAGATCGGGGAATGAGCAGTTCTTC
TRBJ2-3	few	TRBD2	TRBV10-3	CAISESRETSGSRDTQYF	TGTGCCATCAGTGAGTCGAGGGAGACTAGCGGGAGTCGGGATACGCAGTATTTT